Shown below are 27 T cell receptor beta chains from a single sample sequenced in a study of T-cell reconstitution after alpha-beta-depleted transplantation in children. Construction of the TCRbeta library involved unique molecular identifiers. TCRdb re-called the PCR reads through MiXCR, storing one row per CDR3 protein. The sample shows around 370,000 distinct CDR3 sequences, around a tenth of them seen only once. The sample was PBMCs from the stem cell graft donor, taken from the stem cell graft. The receptors were sampled from a human donor who donated a stem cell graft to a child with acute lymphoblastic leukemia.

Sample share makes this clonotype medium-sized (0.01 to 0.1%). V is TRBV10-3 and J is TRBJ1-4; no clear D. V was pared by 3 bases and J by 0 bases, with 14 bases between. CDR1 ENHRY and CDR2 SYGVKD come from the germline V gene. The CDR3 totals 17 residues. The CDR3 loop reads CAISDPTSPATNEKLFF. DNA of the CDR3: TGTGCCATCAGTGATCCCACTTCCCCCGCAACTAATGAAAAACTGTTTTTT.

This chain joins TRBV11-2 and TRBJ2-3, with D perhaps matching TRBD2 (5 bases). CDR3 length equals 20 residues. Deletions cut 1 base from V and 2 bases from J, with 25 bases between. The germline gives CDR1 SGHAT, CDR2 FQNNGV. The CDR3 here is CASSLGPTLAGFEDTDTQYF. The CDR3 DNA reads as TGTGCCAGCAGCTTAGGTCCGACCCTAGCTGGGTTCGAAGACACAGATACGCAGTATTTT.

The chain links TRBV7-2 to TRBJ2-7; 13 bases align to TRBD2. Germline V gives CDR1 SGHTA, CDR2 FQGNSA. The CDR3 extends over 15 amino acids. The V segment lost 5 bases and the J segment 6 bases; nucleotides outside the gene matches: 7. The CDR3 loop is CASSTALAGGVEQYF. CDR3 DNA sequence: TGTGCCAGCAGCACCGCACTAGCGGGAGGGGTCGAGCAGTACTTC.

This clonotype was recorded many times. This chain links TRBV15 with TRBJ2-1; 9 bases are shared with TRBD2. After removal of 6 bases from V and 0 bases from J, the junction contained 6 bases not matched to a gene. The CDR3 is 16 residues long. CDR1 and CDR2 from the germline V gene are LNHNV and YYDKDF (reference sequence). This chain's CDR3 is CATRIAGERSYNEQFF. CDR3 nucleotides: TGTGCCACCAGAATAGCGGGAGAGCGCTCCTACAATGAGCAGTTCTTC.

This clonotype was seen a handful of times. This chain's CDR3 is CASSSGLLSSEQYF. The DNA of the CDR3 is TGTGCCAGCAGTTCCGGGTTATTATCGTCCGAGCAGTACTTC. The chain recombines TRBV12-3 or TRBV12-4 with TRBJ2-7; D ambiguous. This CDR3 has 14 amino acids. V lost 4 bases, J lost 6 bases, and 16 bases lay in between.

The CDR3 DNA reads as TGCGCCAGCAGCCAAAAACTAGCCCAACTCCTCTACAATGAGCAGTTCTTC. Protein sequence: CASSQKLAQLLYNEQFF. The rearrangement joins TRBV4-1 to TRBJ2-1, with D possibly TRBD2 on 6 matching bases. V was trimmed by 2 bases and J by 3 bases, leaving 17 bases between them. Germline assignment: CDR1 MGHRA and CDR2 YSYEKL. The CDR3 consists of 17 residues.

This clonotype has a handful of counts. V gene TRBV15 combines with J gene TRBJ2-1, with 8 bases identical to TRBD2. Germline V gene lookup returns CDR1 LNHNV and CDR2 YYDKDF (reference sequence). The CDR3 is made up of 16 amino acids. J lost 4 bases, V lost 0 bases, and 5 bases had no gene match. The CDR3 DNA follows: TGTGCCACCAGCAGAGATCTAAGCGGGAGTTACAATGAGCAGTTCTTC. It translates to CATSRDLSGSYNEQFF.

Many counts were recorded for this clonotype. J is TRBJ2-3 and V is TRBV29-1; a possible D gene is TRBD2 (5 bases). Germline V CDR1 and CDR2: SQVTM, ANQGSEA. The V gene lost 6 bases and the J gene lost 1 base, with 8 bases spanning the gap. The CDR3 spans 12 residues. For the CDR3, the DNA is TGCAGCGTGGACTCCCGCACAGATACGCAGTATTTT. It codes for CSVDSRTDTQYF.

This clonotype was seen a handful of times. The chain combines TRBV4-1 with TRBJ1-5; D might be TRBD1 (5 bases). Trimming cost V 4 bases and J 0 bases, with 16 bases left between them. Germline assignment: CDR1 MGHRA and CDR2 YSYEKL. This CDR3 contains 17 residues. CDR3 DNA: TGCGCCAGCAGCCCTGACCCTCGACAGTATAGCAATCAGCCCCAGCATTTT. Protein product: CASSPDPRQYSNQPQHF.

The V and J genes are TRBV28 and TRBJ1-5; D uncertain. CDR1 is MDHEN, CDR2 SYDVKM, per germline. Trimming took off 5 bases at V and 8 bases at J, with 22 bases between the two ends. The CDR3 consists of 16 residues. The CDR3 spells CASSPHRALENEPQHF. The CDR3 DNA reads as TGTGCCAGCAGTCCCCACCGGGCTCTTGAGAATGAGCCCCAGCATTTT. The full variable domain, its missing parts supplied by reference TRBV28 and TRBJ1-5, is DVKVTQSSRYLVKRTGEKVFLECVQDMDHENMFWYRQDPGLGLRLIYFSYDVKMKEKGDIPEGYSVSREKKERFSLILESASTNQTSMYLCASSPHRALENEPQHFGDGTRLSIL.

Ten or more counts support this clonotype. The V call is TRBV5-1, the J call TRBJ2-1, with 8 bases fitting TRBD2. The germline gives CDR1 SGHRS, CDR2 YFSETQ. The CDR3 sequence is 15 residues long. After removal of 0 bases from V and 6 bases from J, the junction contained 5 bases not matched to a gene. For the CDR3, the DNA is TGCGCCAGCAGCTTGGAAGCGGGAGCCTCCAATGAGCAGTTCTTC. Encoded protein: CASSLEAGASNEQFF.

This clonotype was counted a few times. The V and J genes are TRBV4-3 and TRBJ1-2; D is unresolved. This CDR3 is built from 17 residues. Trimming took 4 bases from V and 4 from J, leaving 22 bases between them. Germline-derived CDR1 and CDR2 are LGHNA and YSLEER. The CDR3 reads CASSPGPPTLSAYGYTF. The CDR3, as DNA: TGCGCCAGCAGCCCTGGGCCGCCGACCCTTAGTGCCTATGGCTACACCTTC.

J is TRBJ2-5 and V is TRBV5-1; D remains ambiguous. CDR1 is SGHRS and CDR2 is YFSETQ in the germline V gene. V dropped 1 base and J dropped 4 bases, with 11 bases sitting between them. CDR3 size: 14 residues. The DNA for the CDR3 is TGCGCCAGCAGCTTGACTGCCCTAGGAGAGACCCAGTACTTC. It encodes CASSLTALGETQYF.

This rearrangement joins TRBV9 to TRBJ1-2; 11 bases fit TRBD1. The CDR3 extends over 15 amino acids. V trimming: 4 bases; J trimming: 8 bases; junction bases outside the gene matches: 10. Germline CDR1 is SGDLS and CDR2 is YYNGEE. The CDR3 spells CASSPTGQGAEGYTF. CDR3 DNA sequence: TGTGCCAGCAGCCCAACTGGACAGGGGGCGGAAGGCTACACCTTC.

This clonotype has just a few counts. The rearrangement joins TRBV5-1 to TRBJ2-7; 14 nucleotides align to TRBD2. Trimming at V came to 3 bases and at J to 7 bases, leaving 6 bases not matched to a gene. This CDR3 is 15 amino acids long. Germline assignment: CDR1 SGHRS and CDR2 YFSETQ. CDR3 sequence: CASSSGTSGSGEQYF. CDR3 nucleotides: TGCGCCAGCAGCTCCGGGACTAGCGGGAGTGGAGAGCAGTACTTC.

This clonotype was seen a handful of times. The chain couples TRBV4-3 to TRBJ2-1; weak D call: TRBD1 (6 bases). V was trimmed by 3 bases and J by 6 bases, leaving 15 bases between them. CDR3 size: 15 residues. Looked up from germline, CDR1 is LGHNA and CDR2 is YSLEER. CDR3 amino acids: CASSQDSLVSNEQFF. CDR3 in DNA: TGCGCCAGCAGCCAGGACAGTTTGGTAAGCAATGAGCAGTTCTTC.

This clonotype has ten or more counts. V and J are TRBV12-3 or TRBV12-4 and TRBJ1-2; 9 bases align to TRBD1. The trim removed 6 bases at V and 6 bases at J, leaving 5 bases unmatched. The CDR3 loop spans 13 amino acids. The CDR3 region has the DNA TGTGCCAGCAGCAAACAGGGGGCGGATGGCTACACCTTC. Its translation is CASSKQGADGYTF.

V gene TRBV20-1 combines with J gene TRBJ2-1; D may be TRBD2 (6 bases). The germline V gene has CDR1 DFQATT and CDR2 SNEGSKA (reference sequence). Trimming removed 3 bases from V and 3 bases from J, with 21 bases in between. The CDR3 runs 17 residues. CDR3 nucleotides: TGCAGTGCTAGCCCCACCCCGGCAGCGGGTTACTACAATGAGCAGTTCTTC. This gives the protein CSASPTPAAGYYNEQFF.

This clonotype came up a few times. The chain employs TRBV4-1 and TRBJ2-7; D uncertain. Germline-derived CDR1 and CDR2 are MGHRA and YSYEKL. The CDR3 loop spans 11 amino acids. With 1 base removed from V and 6 bases from J, the gap between germline ends came to 4 bases. CDR3 nucleotide sequence: TGCGCCAGCAGCCAAGGAATCGAGCAGTACTTC. This encodes CASSQGIEQYF.

This clonotype appeared a few times. The junction and the germline gene differ at one end; a read error may be behind it. V usage is TRBV4-3 and J usage is TRBJ2-7; 7 bases line up with TRBD1. The CDR3 spans 13 residues. Germline V gene sequence: CDR1 LGHNA, CDR2 YSLEER. Written as DNA, the CDR3 is TGCGCCAGCAGCCAAGATTACAGGGGCGCCCTGAACTTC. Amino acid sequence: CASSQDYRGALNF.

This clonotype was found a few times. The CDR3, as DNA: TGCGCCAGCAGCTTCACCCGTAAGGTGGAAGAGACCCAGTACTTC. Translation: CASSFTRKVEETQYF. V is TRBV5-1 and J is TRBJ2-5; the D is unclear. V lost 2 bases, J lost 3 bases, and 14 bases lay in between. Germline CDR1 reads SGHRS; CDR2 reads YFSETQ. The CDR3 spans 15 residues.

The chain recombines TRBV29-1 with TRBJ1-2, with no clear D. The CDR3 totals 13 residues. V gave up 7 bases and J gave up 7 bases, with 19 bases separating them. Germline V gene sequence: CDR1 SQVTM, CDR2 ANQGSEA. The CDR3 loop reads CSADGEGRGGYTF. CDR3 sequence (DNA): TGCAGCGCTGACGGGGAAGGCCGGGGTGGCTACACCTTC.

This clonotype was detected a few times. This rearrangement joins TRBV19 to TRBJ2-7, with D tentatively TRBD1 (6 bases). This CDR3 contains 12 residues. Per the germline V gene, CDR1 is LNHDA and CDR2 is SQIVND (reference sequence). V dropped 4 bases and J dropped 10 bases, with 14 bases sitting between them. The CDR3 reads CASSKQGATQYF. In nucleotides, the CDR3 is TGTGCCAGTAGTAAACAGGGAGCTACCCAGTACTTC.

This clonotype was observed a few times. This chain joins TRBV20-1 and TRBJ1-1; D not resolved. Germline CDR1 and CDR2: DFQATT and SNEGSKA (reference sequence). The CDR3 loop spans 14 amino acids. V lost 2 bases, J lost 0 bases, and 10 bases lay in between. CDR3 sequence (DNA): TGCAGTGCTAGATTCCCAGGTTTGAACACTGAAGCTTTCTTT. This translates into CSARFPGLNTEAFF.

The CDR3 sequence: CASSWLVGPTDTQYF. DNA of the CDR3: TGTGCCAGCAGTTGGCTGGTCGGGCCCACAGATACGCAGTATTTT. The gene calls are TRBV6-5 and TRBJ2-3, with D uncertain. In germline, CDR1 is MNHEY, CDR2 SVGAGI. The CDR3 consists of 15 residues. Trimming cost V 4 bases and J 2 bases, with 13 bases left between them.

The V call is TRBV3-1, the J call TRBJ2-1; 8 bases fit TRBD2. Germline V CDR1 and CDR2: LGHDT, YNNKEL (reference sequence). The CDR3 runs 17 residues. The ends lost 4 bases at V and 0 bases at J; junction bases unmatched: 8. The CDR3 region is CASSPGSSGFSYNEQFF. The DNA of the CDR3 is TGTGCCAGCAGCCCCGGGTCTAGCGGGTTCTCCTACAATGAGCAGTTCTTC.

This clonotype has a count of ten or more. V is TRBV27 and J is TRBJ2-7, with 7 positions matching TRBD1. Germline lookup yields CDR1 MNHEY and CDR2 SMNVEV (reference sequence). The CDR3 covers 13 residues. The V and J ends lost 6 bases and 4 bases, in that order; junction bases with no gene match: 6. The CDR3 coding sequence is TGTGCCAGCAGCCTAGGGGGCTTTTACGAGCAGTACTTC. Encoded protein: CASSLGGFYEQYF.